Judged by abundance, the clone carrying this T cell receptor beta chain is medium-sized. Its antigen is not known. This sample is part of a study of T-cell reconstitution after alpha-beta-depleted transplantation in children. Findings and limits, study-wide: Among T cells one year after transplant, newly produced cells accounted for most counts and diversity. For some patients, TCRbeta diversity was high at day 60 because of recipient T cells and thymic progenitors that survived. It was reported that alpha-beta T cells came from several hundred expanded graft clones (about two months after transplant).

Library preparation (for TCRbeta) was performed with unique molecular identifiers. From the PCR reads, TCRdb called clonotypes with MiXCR, one entry per CDR3 protein. The sample lists about 78,000 distinct CDR3 sequences; around an eighth were seen once. The sequence was obtained from a male patient between 2 and 10 years old who had a stem cell transplant for acute lymphoblastic leukemia, so the T cells may come from the graft donor. The sequencing used PBMCs, mostly from graft donor cells, collected 180 days after TCRalphabeta/CD19-depleted stem cell transplant.

The CDR3 here is CASSGYGYTF. For the CDR3, the DNA is TGTGCCAGCAGCGGCTATGGCTACACCTTC. This chain uses TRBV9 with TRBJ1-2; D not resolved. This CDR3 region has 10 residues. Trimming shortened V by 3 bases and J by 4 bases, and 1 base separated the two germline ends. Germline lookup yields CDR1 SGDLS and CDR2 YYNGEE.